The present T cell receptor beta chain was sequenced within a study of T cell repertoires in cytomegalovirus infection. Overall study: Public TCR beta signatures were indicative of both CMV infection and a matching HLA type.

This clonotype occurred a few times. The antigen is unknown. TCRdb processed the reads anew with MiXCR; each CDR3 protein has one entry. The sample contains hundreds of thousands of distinct CDR3 sequences, about 29% of which appear only once. Germline CDR1 and CDR2: DFQATT and SNEGSKA (reference sequence). The V end lost 1 base, the J end lost 0 bases, and 7 bases lay between the germline ends. This CDR3 comprises 14 residues. The sequenced sample was cultured PBMCs, obtained from culture after CMV antigen stimulation. The V gene is TRBV20-1, the J gene TRBJ1-3, with D possibly being TRBD1 (5 bases). This sequence originates from a human donor in good health (CMV status not recorded). Some clones in this sample may be carry-over from other donors' samples. Here the CDR3 reads CSARGGDSGNTIYF. The CDR3 DNA reads as TGCAGTGCTAGAGGGGGGGACTCTGGAAACACCATATATTTT.